This is a list of T cell receptor beta chains from one sample in a study of somatic mutations in cytotoxic T cells in rheumatoid arthritis. Produced via immunoSEQ multiplex PCR; TCRdb's table is partial and in-frame only. The data show about 15,000 clones, with 72% seen just once and 8% to 13% held by the top ten. Sequenced input: CD8+ T cells sorted from blood. Source of these receptors: an adult with rheumatoid arthritis. Each CDR3 is given without its conserved first and last residue. Each record gives: V gene, J gene, CDR3 length, CDR3 protein.

TRBV27	TRBJ1-2	15	ASSSGQAGLGNYGYT
TRBV28	TRBJ2-7	14	ASRSEGLADSYEQY
TRBV5-1	TRBJ1-1	12	ASSLERQITEAF
TRBV6-5	TRBJ1-2	13	ASSYSGTGNGGYT
TRBV5-5	TRBJ1-1	13	ASSLGEGLNTEAF
TRBV5-1	TRBJ2-7	15	ASSPLAVTGASYEQY
TRBV29-1	TRBJ1-3	14	SVEGEGEPSGNTIY
TRBV7-9	TRBJ2-2	8	ATSGAELF
TRBV28	TRBJ2-7	12	ASSPYRGSYEQY
TRBV7-9	TRBJ2-3	14	ASSSHYGPSTDTQY
TRBV5-1	TRBJ2-2	11	ASRQGDTGELF
TRBV6-5	TRBJ1-1	12	ASRNPEGATEAF
TRBV13	TRBJ2-3	14	ASSFITGSYTDTQY
TRBV14	TRBJ1-3	14	ASSLVGGYSGNTIY
TRBV5-6	TRBJ2-7	9	ASSSSYEQY
TRBV28	TRBJ1-1	11	ASLDLFLSEAF
TRBV6-5	TRBJ1-2	13	ASRPPGGTLYGYT
TRBV28	TRBJ2-7	11	ASSFAVSLSQY
TRBV27	TRBJ2-7	12	ASSFEGSTYEQY
TRBV29-1	TRBJ1-1	13	SVDGMEVEDTEAF
TRBV7-9	TRBJ2-3	14	ASSTTTIVDSDTQY
TRBV19	TRBJ1-5	15	ASSIVGGRASNQPQH
TRBV15	TRBJ2-1	16	ATSRDEAWGVSYNEQF
TRBV27	TRBJ1-2	13	ASIPDRVGNYGYT
TRBV9	TRBJ1-4	15	ASSSREGTITGEKLF
TRBV19	TRBJ1-1	13	ASSPGQGVLAEAF
TRBV7-9	TRBJ2-2	12	ASSSKGLGGELF
TRBV9	TRBJ1-1	16	ASSAHLIPQVGDTEAF
TRBV4-1	TRBJ1-1	10	ASSQESTEAF
TRBV4-1	TRBJ1-1	11	ASSQDLGVEAF
TRBV5-4	TRBJ1-1	11	ASSPPDNTEAF
TRBV14	TRBJ1-2	11	ASTPGGNYGYT
TRBV5-4	TRBJ2-3	12	ASSGGGAPDTQY
TRBV6-5	TRBJ2-1	13	ASSYGGSLYNEQF
TRBV7-2	TRBJ2-7	12	ASSIGQGNYEQY
TRBV4-3	TRBJ1-1	11	ASSQVRNTEAF
TRBV4-1	TRBJ2-5	11	ASSLRRQETQY
TRBV4-1	TRBJ1-2	14	ASSHVGSGAFYGYT
TRBV9	TRBJ2-1	13	ASSVGQHSYNEQF
TRBV5-4	TRBJ2-3	14	ASSYQGTGVTDTQY
TRBV11-2	TRBJ2-5	13	ASSLGGGSRETQY
TRBV13	TRBJ1-2	10	ASSLTDYGYT
TRBV6-5	TRBJ2-7	11	ASSYSILNEQY
TRBV7-9	TRBJ2-7	11	ASSSSTLHEQY
TRBV5-8	TRBJ2-7	11	ASSLAGRYEQY